The 13 T cell receptor beta chains below come from one sample, sequenced in a study of cytomegalovirus exposure and HLA in healthy donors. PCR was performed using 60 Vbeta and 13 Jbeta primers. Produced via immunoSEQ multiplex PCR; TCRdb's table is partial and in-frame only. The profile shows 200,000 or so clones, about 89% of them singletons. Material: PBMCs. These receptors were collected from a young man in good health and CMV-seronegative.

This clone was seen just once. This chain joins TRBV28 and TRBJ1-1; possibly TRBD1 for D (5 bases). The V end was cut by 10 bases, the J end by 5 bases, with 11 bases between. The CDR3 has 11 residues. Germline V gene data show CDR1 as MDHEN and CDR2 as SYDVKM. CDR3 in DNA: TGTGCCATGAGCCGGGGGACTGAAGCTTTCTTT. It encodes CAMSRGTEAFF.

The rearrangement joins TRBV5-5 to TRBJ1-2, with 9 bases matching TRBD1. Germline CDR1 and CDR2: SGHKS and YYEKEE (reference sequence). J lost 13 bases, V lost 6 bases, and 7 bases had no gene match. The CDR3 contains 11 residues. This CDR3 reads CASTGTGLCTF. The CDR3 DNA reads TGTGCCAGCACAGGGACAGGGTTATGCACCTTC.

This chain connects TRBV27 to TRBJ1-6; D uncertain. Germline CDR1 and CDR2: MNHEY and SMNVEV (reference sequence). Deletions cut 7 bases from V and 0 bases from J, with 16 bases between. The CDR3 runs 17 residues. This chain's CDR3 is CASTLSRRASYNSPLHF. CDR3 sequence (DNA): TGTGCCAGCACACTAAGCCGAAGAGCCTCCTATAATTCACCCCTCCACTTT.

This chain uses TRBV6-4 with TRBJ2-3, with TRBD1 matching 10 bases. V lost 6 bases and J lost 1; bases outside the gene matches: 4. This CDR3 spans 15 amino acids. Germline values: CDR1 MRHNA, CDR2 SNTAGT. CDR3 residues: CASRPGTGGTDTQYF. The CDR3 DNA sequence: TGTGCCAGCAGACCGGGGACAGGGGGCACAGATACGCAGTATTTT.

The chain links TRBV10-2 to TRBJ1-5; no firm D call. This CDR3 is built from 13 residues. Trimming shortened V by 0 bases and J by 5 bases, and 5 bases separated the two germline ends. From germline, CDR1 is WSHSY and CDR2 SAAADI. CDR3 coding DNA: TGCGCCAGCAGTGAGTCGAGGTATCAGCCCCAGCATTTT. This gives the protein CASSESRYQPQHF.

The chain recombines TRBV7-6 with TRBJ1-1; 11 positions agree with TRBD1. V was pared by 3 bases and J by 1 base, with 7 bases of the junction left unmatched. Germline loops: CDR1 SGHVS, CDR2 FNYEAQ. This CDR3 comprises 17 residues. The CDR3 sequence: CASSFRDRGYSNTEAFF. CDR3 DNA: TGTGCCAGCAGCTTTCGGGACAGGGGGTATTCGAACACTGAAGCTTTCTTT.

V usage is TRBV10-3 and J usage is TRBJ2-7; TRBD1 matches 9 bases. The germline gives CDR1 ENHRY, CDR2 SYGVKD. After removal of 10 bases from V and 4 bases from J, the junction contained 11 bases not matched to a gene. The CDR3 loop spans 14 amino acids. The CDR3 nucleotides read TGTGCCACCCATCCGGGACAGGGCACTTACGAGCAGTACTTC. It specifies CATHPGQGTYEQYF.

The V call is TRBV29-1, the J call TRBJ2-7; 7 bases map to TRBD2. Germline lookup yields CDR1 SQVTM and CDR2 ANQGSEA. V gave up 6 bases and J gave up 0 bases; unmatched junction bases: 5. The CDR3 sequence is 13 residues long. Written as DNA, the CDR3 is TGCAGCGTGGTCAGCGGGATCTCCTACGAGCAGTACTTC. Its protein is CSVVSGISYEQYF.

The chain couples TRBV5-4 to TRBJ2-7; tentative D call: TRBD2 (6 bases). V dropped 1 base and J dropped 1 base, with 9 bases sitting between them. Germline values: CDR1 SGHNT, CDR2 YYREEE (reference sequence). The CDR3 is made up of 14 amino acids. DNA of the CDR3: TGTGCCAGCAGCTTGATGGCGGGGTCCTACGAGCAGTACTTC. This gives the protein CASSLMAGSYEQYF.

J is TRBJ2-7 and V is TRBV5-4; D perhaps matches TRBD1 (6 bases). CDR1 and CDR2 from the germline V gene are SGHNT and YYREEE (reference sequence). CDR3 size: 14 residues. Trimming removed 0 bases at V and 6 bases at J, with 13 bases between. The CDR3 reads CASSLDRVLGEQYF. CDR3 DNA sequence: TGTGCCAGCAGCTTGGACAGGGTGTTGGGCGAGCAGTACTTC.

This rearrangement joins TRBV28 to TRBJ2-1; D is unresolved. This CDR3 contains 13 residues. V was cut by 8 bases and J by 0 bases, with 8 bases left in between. CDR1 and CDR2 (germline): MDHEN, SYDVKM. The CDR3 coding sequence is TGTGCCAGCTTGCGAAGCTCCTACAATGAGCAGTTCTTC. It translates to CASLRSSYNEQFF.

J is TRBJ2-7 and V is TRBV4-2, with 7 bases aligning to TRBD2. Germline V gene sequence: CDR1 LGHNA, CDR2 YNFKEQ. This CDR3 spans 14 amino acids. V shed 5 bases, J shed 4 bases, and the junction held 8 bases outside the gene matches. The CDR3 DNA is TGTGCCAGCAGCAGACGGGAGGCCGGGTACGAGCAGTACTTC. As protein: CASSRREAGYEQYF.

Of note for this clone: Germline and junction disagree at one end, which may indicate a read error. This chain joins TRBV2 and TRBJ2-3; 7 bases are shared with TRBD2. Germline assignment: CDR1 SNHLY and CDR2 FYNNEI. This CDR3 region has 14 residues. The CDR3 sequence: CASSDLADTDAQYF. As DNA, the CDR3 is TGTGCCAGCAGTGACCTAGCGGACACAGATGCGCAGTATTTT.